This passage covers 16 T cell receptor beta chains from one sample sequenced in a study of blood T cell repertoires in COVID-19. Repertoires were generated with immunoSEQ multiplex PCR, while TCRdb's copy carries only in-frame clones and drops some. The data hold about 33,000 clones, with approximately 91% observed a single time. The specimen was peripheral blood. Every receptor here comes from an elderly woman with active or convalescent COVID-19.

The V gene is TRBV5-1, the J gene TRBJ1-1, with 7 bases lining up with TRBD1. Per the germline V gene, CDR1 is SGHRS and CDR2 is YFSETQ. The CDR3 contains 13 residues. V lost 2 bases and J lost 4; bases outside the gene matches: 2. The CDR3, as DNA: TGCGCCAGCAGCTTTGACAGGGTCACTGAAGCTTTCTTT. Its translation: CASSFDRVTEAFF. Variable domain in full (rest from reference TRBV5-1 and TRBJ1-1): KAGVTQTPRYLIKTRGQQVTLSCSPISGHRSVSWYQQTPGQGLQFLFEYFSETQRNKGNFPGRFSGRQFSNSRSEMNVSTLELGDSALYLCASSFDRVTEAFFGQGTRLTVV.

The CDR3 sequence is CASSARVTETQYF. Written as DNA, the CDR3 is TGTGCCAGCAGCGCCAGGGTCACAGAGACCCAGTACTTC. This chain connects TRBV2 to TRBJ2-5; tentative D call: TRBD1 (5 bases). Germline V gene lookup returns CDR1 SNHLY and CDR2 FYNNEI. Trimming left V 6 bases short and J 4 bases short, with 12 bases between. The length of the CDR3 is 13 residues. Together with reference TRBV2 and TRBJ2-5, the CDR3 gives the full variable domain: EPEVTQTPSHQVTQMGQEVILRCVPISNHLYFYWYRQILGQKVEFLVSFYNNEISEKSEIFDDQFSVERPDGSNFTLKIRSTKLEDSAMYFCASSARVTETQYFGPGTRLLVL.

This clone was observed a handful of times. This sequence joins TRBV5-6 and TRBJ2-3; 11 nucleotides line up with TRBD2. The CDR3 has 18 amino acids. J gave up 2 bases and V 5 bases, and 13 bases lay outside the gene matches. Germline CDR1 and CDR2: SGHDT and YYEEEE. CDR3 DNA: TGTGCCAGCAGGCCAGTTCATAGCGGGGGGGCTTTCACAGATACGCAGTATTTT. It yields the protein CASRPVHSGGAFTDTQYF.

The chain has TRBV2 and TRBJ2-1; possibly TRBD2 for D (7 bases). Trimming removed 2 bases from V and 3 bases from J, with 17 bases in between. The CDR3 covers 17 residues. In germline, CDR1 is SNHLY, CDR2 FYNNEI. The CDR3 reads CASSEWGGGAIYNEQFF. CDR3 coding DNA: TGTGCCAGCAGTGAATGGGGCGGGGGCGCAATCTACAATGAGCAGTTCTTC.

The gene calls are TRBV5-4 and TRBJ2-7; perhaps TRBD1 as D (5 bases). CDR1 SGHNT and CDR2 YYREEE come from the germline V gene (reference sequence). The CDR3 is made up of 14 amino acids. Trimming stripped 0 bases from V and 0 bases from J, with 7 bases between. DNA of the CDR3: TGTGCCAGCAGCTTGGACAGGAGCTCCTACGAGCAGTACTTC. It yields the protein CASSLDRSSYEQYF.

The rearrangement links TRBV7-2 to TRBJ1-3; D gene uncertain. The V gene's germline CDR1 is SGHTA and CDR2 FQGNSA. This CDR3 region has 15 residues. With 1 base removed from V and 4 bases from J, the gap between germline ends came to 11 bases. CDR3: CASSLGPSGGNTIYF. As DNA, the CDR3 is TGTGCCAGCAGCTTAGGCCCTTCGGGGGGAAACACCATATATTTT.

Concerning this clone: One junction end disagrees with the germline gene, perhaps due to a read error. V usage is TRBV18 and J usage is TRBJ2-1, with 14 positions matching TRBD2. Germline V gene sequence: CDR1 KGHSH, CDR2 LQKENI. The CDR3 is 15 amino acids. The chain's CDR3 is CASPPGLAGGNEQFF. The CDR3 bases are TGTGCCAGCCCACCTGGACTAGCGGGGGGCAATGAGCAGTTCTTC.

This rearrangement joins TRBV5-1 to TRBJ2-5; 15 bases line up with TRBD2. Unmatched junction bases numbered 3, after V lost 4 bases and J lost 2 bases. The CDR3 extends over 16 amino acids. Germline CDR1 is SGHRS and CDR2 is YFSETQ. CDR3 in DNA: TGCGCCAGCAGCAACGGACTAGCGGGGGGGCAAGAGACCCAGTACTTC. Protein product: CASSNGLAGGQETQYF.

The DNA for the CDR3 is TGTGCCAGCAGCGGAGCTTACAGGGTTACAGATACGCAGTATTTT. Translated: CASSGAYRVTDTQYF. The chain couples TRBV9 to TRBJ2-3; a possible D gene is TRBD1 (6 bases). Germline V lookup: CDR1 SGDLS, CDR2 YYNGEE. The ends were cut back, 3 bases at V and 3 bases at J, with 14 bases in the middle. The CDR3 runs to 15 residues.

The chain links TRBV6-2 or TRBV6-3 to TRBJ2-1, with TRBD1 identical over 8 bases. CDR1 MNHEY and CDR2 SVGEGT come from the germline V gene. The J segment lost 5 bases and the V segment lost 2 bases, leaving 14 bases of the junction unmatched. The CDR3 runs 18 residues. The CDR3 reads CASSYETWGRDRNNEQFF. The DNA of the CDR3 is TGTGCCAGCAGTTACGAAACGTGGGGCAGGGACAGGAACAATGAGCAGTTCTTC.

The chain carries TRBV6-5 and TRBJ1-4; TRBD1 might be the D (6 bases). The germline V gene encodes CDR1 MNHEY and CDR2 SVGAGI. This CDR3 has 14 residues. Deletions cut 8 bases from V and 7 bases from J, with 17 bases between. CDR3 amino acids: CASRPGGGGEKLFF. The CDR3 nucleotides are TGTGCCAGCCGGCCGGGGGGCGGCGGTGAAAAACTGTTTTTT.

This sequence joins TRBV5-3 and TRBJ2-7; 10 bases map to TRBD1. TRBV5-3 is filed as an ORF, its function uncertain. Trimming cost V 5 bases and J 3 bases; bases outside gene matches: 5. The CDR3 runs to 14 residues. The CDR3 bases are TGTGCCAGAAGGGTCGACAGGGGGCTCTACGAGCAGTACTTC. Its protein is CARRVDRGLYEQYF.

This chain links TRBV30 with TRBJ1-6; the D gene is possibly TRBD1 (5 bases). This CDR3 has 13 amino acids. CDR1 is GTSNPN, CDR2 SVGIG, per germline (reference sequence). The CDR3 spells CARSTGYNSPLHF. The DNA of the CDR3 is TGTGCTCGAAGTACAGGCTATAATTCACCCCTCCACTTT. Using reference TRBV30 and TRBJ1-6 for the parts outside the CDR3, the full variable domain is SQTIHQWPATLVQPVGSPLSLECTVEGTSNPNLYWYRQAAGRGLQLLFYSVGIGQISSEVPQNLSASRPQDRQFILSSKKLLLSDSGFYLCARSTGYNSPLHFGNGTRLTVT.

The V call is TRBV6-5, the J call TRBJ2-3, with 16 bases matching TRBD2. V lost 9 bases and J lost 3; bases outside the gene matches: 3. Germline-derived CDR1 and CDR2 are MNHEY and SVGAGI. CDR3 length: 15 residues. This CDR3 reads CARGTSGGDTDTQYF. CDR3 nucleotide sequence: TGTGCCAGAGGGACTAGCGGGGGGGATACAGATACGCAGTATTTT.

This chain connects TRBV6-5 to TRBJ1-1; D might be TRBD1 (6 bases). Trimming removed 7 bases from V and 4 bases from J, with 19 bases in between. The CDR3 has 15 amino acids. CDR1 and CDR2 from the germline V gene are MNHEY and SVGAGI. CDR3 protein: CASIPSLGGGTEAFF. The CDR3 DNA follows: TGTGCCAGCATCCCGTCGTTAGGGGGGGGCACTGAAGCTTTCTTT.

V is TRBV19 and J is TRBJ2-3, with TRBD2 matching 11 bases. Trimming took 4 bases from V and 1 from J; bases not matched to a gene: 4. This CDR3 comprises 16 residues. Germline-derived CDR1 and CDR2 are LNHDA and SQIVND (reference sequence). CDR3 region: CASSTGLAGGTDTQYF. CDR3 DNA sequence: TGTGCCAGTAGTACAGGACTAGCGGGTGGCACAGATACGCAGTATTTT. Based on the CDR3 plus reference TRBV19 and TRBJ2-3, the full variable domain is DGGITQSPKYLFRKEGQNVTLSCEQNLNHDAMYWYRQDPGQGLRLIYYSQIVNDFQKGDIAEGYSVSREKKESFPLTVTSAQKNPTAFYLCASSTGLAGGTDTQYFGPGTRLTVL.